Below are 20 T cell receptor beta chains sequenced from a single sample in a study of shared clonotypes between healthy human individuals. Profiled with immunoSEQ multiplex PCR; TCRdb holds only in-frame clones, not every one. Of 2 million to 2.5 million clones in the sample, 95% are singletons; the top ten hold roughly 0.13%. Sample: naive CD4+ T cells sorted from blood. Subset meaning: CD45RA+ positively selected. All receptors come from a man between 18 and 29 years old in good health.

This chain uses TRBV5-1 with TRBJ1-2; D might be TRBD1 (6 bases). This CDR3 is built from 14 residues. Germline CDR1 is SGHRS and CDR2 is YFSETQ. Trimming pared 0 bases from V and 3 bases from J, leaving 9 bases between. Written as DNA, the CDR3 is TGCGCCAGCAGCTTGGAACAGGGCTACTATGGCTACACCTTC. This codes for CASSLEQGYYGYTF.

A single count supports this clone. Other DNA sequences of this sample code for an identical CDR3. The rearrangement joins TRBV5-1 to TRBJ2-3; maybe TRBD2 (6 bases). The V gene's germline CDR1 is SGHRS and CDR2 YFSETQ. V was shortened by 2 bases and J by 0 bases, with 7 bases between the two germline ends. The CDR3 has 14 residues. CDR3 coding DNA: TGCGCCAGCAGCTTTAGCGGCAGCACAGATACGCAGTATTTT. Residues: CASSFSGSTDTQYF.

The V and J genes are TRBV7-3 and TRBJ2-1; 8 bases align to TRBD2. The ends lost 4 bases at V and 6 bases at J; junction bases unmatched: 5. CDR1 SGHTA and CDR2 FQGTGA come from the germline V gene. The CDR3 length is 14 residues. DNA of the CDR3: TGTGCCAGCAGCTCCGGACTAGCTTTCAATGAGCAGTTCTTC. It yields the protein CASSSGLAFNEQFF.

The J gene is TRBJ1-1, the V gene TRBV30, with D perhaps matching TRBD1 (6 bases). The CDR3 runs 16 residues. V was cut by 4 bases and J by 0 bases, with 18 bases left in between. The germline V gene encodes CDR1 GTSNPN and CDR2 SVGIG (reference sequence). Here the CDR3 reads CAWKMGAGPMNTEAFF. The CDR3 nucleotides read TGTGCCTGGAAGATGGGGGCAGGGCCTATGAACACTGAAGCTTTCTTT.

CDR3 DNA: TGTGCCAGCAGCTTAGGTGTCCCGCGCTCCGAAAAACTGTTTTTT. Protein: CASSLGVPRSEKLFF. The V call is TRBV7-8, the J call TRBJ1-4; D ambiguous. V was cut by 1 base and J by 8 bases, with 14 bases left in between. The CDR3 is 15 amino acids. The germline gives CDR1 SGHVS, CDR2 FQNEAQ.

The CDR3 region has the DNA TGCAGCGTTGGGCTAGGGAATAATCGAGGCTACACCTTC. Protein sequence: CSVGLGNNRGYTF. The V gene is TRBV29-1, the J gene TRBJ1-2; D remains ambiguous. Trimming shortened V by 4 bases and J by 8 bases, and 17 bases separated the two germline ends. The V gene's germline CDR1 is SQVTM and CDR2 ANQGSEA. This CDR3 spans 13 amino acids.

V and J are TRBV27 and TRBJ2-5, with D perhaps given as TRBD1 or TRBD2 (6 bases each). Germline V gives CDR1 MNHEY, CDR2 SMNVEV (reference sequence). The CDR3 loop spans 14 amino acids. Trimming shortened V by 10 bases and J by 4 bases, and 19 bases separated the two germline ends. The DNA of the CDR3 is TGTGCCACCCACCGGGGGCCCGGAGCAGAGACCCAGTACTTC. Translating gives CATHRGPGAETQYF.

The chain recombines TRBV27 with TRBJ2-6; TRBD2 might be the D (6 bases). The germline V and J ends were trimmed by 5 bases and 2 bases, with 10 bases remaining between them. This CDR3 is 15 amino acids long. Germline CDR1 and CDR2: MNHEY and SMNVEV (reference sequence). CDR3 nucleotide sequence: TGTGCCAGCAGTAACCCGGGGGCTGGGGCCAACGTCCTGACTTTC. Its protein is CASSNPGAGANVLTF.

This chain connects TRBV5-1 to TRBJ1-6; 8 bases are shared with TRBD1. The junction had 10 bases not matched to a gene; V was cut back by 4 bases and J by 10 bases. This CDR3 is 15 amino acids long. Looked up from germline, CDR1 is SGHRS and CDR2 is YFSETQ. The CDR3 here is CASSLTGGTRSPLHF. CDR3 DNA: TGCGCCAGCAGCCTAACAGGGGGGACAAGGTCACCCCTCCACTTT.

This clone was recorded only once. The chain combines TRBV6-5 with TRBJ2-5; perhaps TRBD1 as D (5 bases). V gave up 3 bases and J gave up 0 bases, with 11 bases separating them. The germline V gene encodes CDR1 MNHEY and CDR2 SVGAGI. CDR3 length: 15 residues. The CDR3 loop reads CASSYLAGNQETQYF. The DNA of the CDR3 is TGTGCCAGCAGTTATTTGGCAGGGAACCAAGAGACCCAGTACTTC.

This chain uses TRBV27 with TRBJ1-4, with D maybe TRBD1 (5 bases). Trimming stripped 5 bases from V and 7 bases from J, with 20 bases between. CDR1 and CDR2 (germline): MNHEY, SMNVEV (reference sequence). The CDR3 is 16 residues long. The CDR3 bases are TGTGCCAGCAGTGCCCAACGACAGCGAATAGGTGAAAAACTGTTTTTT. It codes for CASSAQRQRIGEKLFF.

The chain combines TRBV11-2 with TRBJ2-3; 7 bases align to TRBD2. The V gene's germline CDR1 is SGHAT and CDR2 FQNNGV. The CDR3 is 17 residues long. Trimming removed 0 bases from V and 0 bases from J; junction bases left unmatched: 6. This CDR3 is CASSLEGRGRSTDTQYF. The CDR3 DNA reads as TGTGCCAGCAGCTTAGAAGGGAGGGGCCGGAGCACAGATACGCAGTATTTT.

The V call is TRBV4-2, the J call TRBJ2-3; 8 bases align to TRBD2. J lost 2 bases, V lost 0 bases, and 4 bases had no gene match. The CDR3 extends over 16 amino acids. Germline values: CDR1 LGHNA, CDR2 YNFKEQ. The CDR3 DNA is TGTGCCAGCAGCCAAGAGGAGCGGGGGCCCACAGATACGCAGTATTTT. Protein sequence: CASSQEERGPTDTQYF.

The chain combines TRBV11-2 with TRBJ2-1; D might be TRBD2 (5 bases). Germline-derived CDR1 and CDR2 are SGHAT and FQNNGV. V was clipped by 5 bases and J by 10 bases, with 15 bases between them. CDR3 size: 13 residues. The CDR3 nucleotides are TGTGCCAGCAGCCCCCATGAGGGCCGCGAGCAGTTCTTC. It specifies CASSPHEGREQFF.

The gene calls are TRBV28 and TRBJ1-1; TRBD1 might be the D (5 bases). Germline V gives CDR1 MDHEN, CDR2 SYDVKM. CDR3 length equals 12 residues. V lost 4 bases, J lost 3 bases, and 6 bases lay in between. In DNA form, the CDR3 reads TGTGCCAGCAGTTGGGGGGACACTGAAGCTTTCTTT. This encodes CASSWGDTEAFF.

The gene calls are TRBV12-5 and TRBJ2-6; 7 positions match TRBD1. The germline V gene encodes CDR1 LGHNT and CDR2 FRNRAP. Germline trimming cut 2 bases from V and 0 bases from J; bases unmatched to any gene: 10. The CDR3 covers 19 residues. The CDR3 DNA reads as TGTGCTAGTGGTTTGTTCCGGACAGGTCGTTGCTCTGGGGCCAACGTCCTGACTTTC. It codes for CASGLFRTGRCSGANVLTF.

This sequence joins TRBV2 and TRBJ2-2; 9 nucleotides match TRBD1. Trimming at V came to 11 bases and at J to 7 bases, leaving 11 bases not matched to a gene. In germline, CDR1 is SNHLY, CDR2 FYNNEI. The CDR3 consists of 14 residues. The CDR3 spells CAGSGQGNFGELFF. The DNA of the CDR3 is TGTGCCGGCTCGGGACAGGGAAATTTCGGGGAGCTGTTTTTT.

J is TRBJ2-4 and V is TRBV5-1, with 7 bases fitting TRBD1. Looked up from germline, CDR1 is SGHRS and CDR2 is YFSETQ. Trimming cost V 4 bases and J 3 bases; bases outside gene matches: 7. This CDR3 comprises 15 residues. The CDR3 sequence is CASSDTGVGKNIQYF. The CDR3 nucleotides read TGCGCCAGCAGCGACACAGGGGTCGGCAAAAACATTCAGTACTTC. The complete variable domain, with remaining parts taken from reference TRBV5-1 and TRBJ2-4, reads KAGVTQTPRYLIKTRGQQVTLSCSPISGHRSVSWYQQTPGQGLQFLFEYFSETQRNKGNFPGRFSGRQFSNSRSEMNVSTLELGDSALYLCASSDTGVGKNIQYFGAGTRLSVL.

The J gene is TRBJ2-3, the V gene TRBV12-5; 8 bases are shared with TRBD2. The germline V gene has CDR1 LGHNT and CDR2 FRNRAP. This CDR3 is built from 16 residues. V trimming: 2 bases; J trimming: 2 bases; junction bases outside the gene matches: 6. CDR3: CASGLSSGVFTDTQYF. CDR3 in DNA: TGTGCTAGTGGTTTGAGTAGCGGGGTATTCACAGATACGCAGTATTTT.

The rearrangement uses TRBV6-1 and TRBJ2-7; D is possibly TRBD2 (6 bases). The V end lost 4 bases, the J end lost 2 bases, and 15 bases lay between the germline ends. The CDR3 runs to 15 residues. Per the germline V gene, CDR1 is MNHNS and CDR2 is SASEGT. The CDR3 DNA reads as TGTGCCAGCAGTGTCAGTAGCGGAGGCCCCTACGAGCAGTACTTC. Protein: CASSVSSGGPYEQYF.